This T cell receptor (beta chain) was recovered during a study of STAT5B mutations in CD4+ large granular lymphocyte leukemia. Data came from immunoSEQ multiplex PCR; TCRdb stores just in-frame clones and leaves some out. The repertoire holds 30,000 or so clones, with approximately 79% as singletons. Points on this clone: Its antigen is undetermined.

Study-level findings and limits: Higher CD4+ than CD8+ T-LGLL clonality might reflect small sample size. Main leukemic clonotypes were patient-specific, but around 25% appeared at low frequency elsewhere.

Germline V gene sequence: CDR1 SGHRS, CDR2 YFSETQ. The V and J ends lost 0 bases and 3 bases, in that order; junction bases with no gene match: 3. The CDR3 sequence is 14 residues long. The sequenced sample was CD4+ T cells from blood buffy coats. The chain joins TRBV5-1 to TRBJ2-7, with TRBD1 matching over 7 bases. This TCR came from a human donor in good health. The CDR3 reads CASSLAGQFYEQYF. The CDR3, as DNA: TGCGCCAGCAGCTTGGCGGGACAGTTCTACGAGCAGTACTTC.